The 14 T cell receptor beta chains below all came from one sample that was sequenced in a study of cytomegalovirus exposure and HLA in healthy donors (dated by TCRdb to about 2017). Library preparation was by the immunoSEQ multiplex PCR assay. The multiplex PCR relied on a mix of 60 forward primers for TCR Vbeta segments and 13 reverse primers for TCR Jbeta segments. The table comes from immuneACCESS by way of TCRdb, which keeps in-frame sequences with V and J called. Part of the clones is missing from these tables; in studies checked, under half for an unresolved V gene and the rest for unknown reasons. The sample table holds roughly 200,000 clones, of which roughly 79% were seen once. The ten biggest clones cover approximately 2% of the sample. Input material: PBMCs. These receptors were taken from a man aged 25-40 years in good health and CMV-seronegative.

CDR3 nucleotides: TGTGCCAGCAGCGCCGGAGGAGGAAAACTGTTTTTT. This codes for CASSAGGGKLFF. The V call is TRBV9, the J call TRBJ1-4, with unresolved D. V was cut by 3 bases and J by 10 bases, with 10 bases left in between. The CDR3 sequence is 12 residues long. CDR1 is SGDLS and CDR2 is YYNGEE in the germline V gene.

The chain joins TRBV5-1 to TRBJ1-5; no reliable D call. Germline loops: CDR1 SGHRS, CDR2 YFSETQ. V was shortened by 4 bases and J by 7 bases, with 15 bases between the two germline ends. The CDR3 is made up of 14 amino acids. The CDR3 loop reads CASSLHGEAQPQHF. The CDR3 DNA is TGCGCCAGCAGCCTACACGGGGAAGCACAGCCCCAGCATTTT.

The chain combines TRBV25-1 with TRBJ2-1, with 16 bases matching TRBD2. This CDR3 comprises 18 residues. CDR1 and CDR2 from the germline V gene are MGHDK and SYGVNS. V trimming: 6 bases; J trimming: 5 bases; junction bases outside the gene matches: 10. The DNA for the CDR3 is TGTGCCAGCAGCCGCGGGACTAGCGGGAGGGGGAAACACAATGAGCAGTTCTTC. Translated: CASSRGTSGRGKHNEQFF. Combining the CDR3 with reference TRBV25-1 and TRBJ2-1 gives the whole variable domain EADIYQTPRYLVIGTGKKITLECSQTMGHDKMYWYQQDPGMELHLIHYSYGVNSTEKGDLSSESTVSRIRTEHFPLTLESARPSHTSQYLCASSRGTSGRGKHNEQFFGPGTRLTVL.

The CDR3 bases are TGCAGCGTTGGTGGACTCCCGGGCGGGGAGCTGTTTTTT. This encodes CSVGGLPGGELFF. The chain combines TRBV29-1 with TRBJ2-2; D may be TRBD2 (5 bases). The CDR3 has 13 residues. Germline CDR1 SQVTM, CDR2 ANQGSEA. Trimming removed 4 bases at V and 7 bases at J, with 13 bases between.

This clone showed up just once. This chain joins TRBV28 and TRBJ2-6; D perhaps matches TRBD1 (5 bases). CDR1 MDHEN and CDR2 SYDVKM come from the germline V gene. The CDR3 sequence is 15 residues long. Trimming pared 3 bases from V and 2 bases from J, leaving 8 bases between. The CDR3: CASSFQGAGANVLTF. The CDR3 bases are TGTGCCAGCAGTTTTCAAGGGGCTGGGGCCAACGTCCTGACTTTC.

As DNA, the CDR3 is TGTGCAAGTCGCTTGGGGACAGGCCAGCCCCAGCATTTT. Encoded protein: CASRLGTGQPQHF. J is TRBJ1-5 and V is TRBV12-2; the table's D call, TRBD1, has no DNA check behind it. TRBV12-2 represents a pseudogene. CDR3 length: 13 amino acids.

V gene TRBV5-1 combines with J gene TRBJ1-1, with a weak D call TRBD1 (6 bases). Germline V gene sequence: CDR1 SGHRS, CDR2 YFSETQ. The CDR3 spans 14 residues. Trimming took 1 base from V and 1 from J, leaving 8 bases between them. The CDR3, as DNA: TGCGCCAGCAGCTTGACAGGGAAGAACACTGAAGCTTTCTTT. Its translation is CASSLTGKNTEAFF.

The chain uses TRBV7-3 and TRBJ1-1, with 9 bases aligning to TRBD1. The CDR3 sequence is 14 residues long. Germline V gene data show CDR1 as SGHTA and CDR2 as FQGTGA. Trimming at V came to 1 base and at J to 5 bases, leaving 2 bases not matched to a gene. CDR3 amino acids: CASSLRGTGTEAFF. DNA for the CDR3: TGTGCCAGCAGCTTAAGGGGGACAGGGACTGAAGCTTTCTTT.

The chain employs TRBV5-1 and TRBJ2-5; weak D call: TRBD2 (5 bases). V gave up 3 bases and J gave up 5 bases, with 26 bases separating them. The CDR3 is 18 amino acids. The germline V gene has CDR1 SGHRS and CDR2 YFSETQ. In DNA, the CDR3 is TGCGCCAGCAGCTCCACCTTTAAGACAAGTGGACTGGGGGAGACCCAGTACTTC. Its translation is CASSSTFKTSGLGETQYF.

This rearrangement joins TRBV29-1 to TRBJ1-2; tentatively, D is TRBD1 (5 bases). V was cut by 6 bases and J by 2 bases, with 10 bases left in between. The CDR3 is 12 amino acids. Germline CDR1 and CDR2: SQVTM and ANQGSEA. In nucleotides, the CDR3 is TGCAGCGTACCCACAGGAAACTATGGCTACACCTTC. Translating it yields CSVPTGNYGYTF.

The rearrangement links TRBV7-9 to TRBJ2-4, with D unresolved. V lost 2 bases and J 0 bases, leaving 11 bases between the germline ends. This CDR3 contains 16 residues. Germline V gives CDR1 SEHNR, CDR2 FQNEAQ (reference sequence). The CDR3 loop is CASSLSGPLAKNIQYF. The CDR3 DNA sequence: TGTGCCAGCAGCTTAAGTGGGCCCCTAGCCAAAAACATTCAGTACTTC.

The chain uses TRBV2 and TRBJ2-7; no clear D gene. The CDR3 runs 12 residues. The germline V gene has CDR1 SNHLY and CDR2 FYNNEI. V shed 5 bases and J shed 2 bases, with 7 bases lying between them. The CDR3 reads CASSYRAYEQYF. CDR3 bases: TGTGCCAGCAGTTACAGAGCCTACGAGCAGTACTTC.

The V call is TRBV5-4, the J call TRBJ2-5, with D possibly being TRBD2 (6 bases). This CDR3 region has 13 residues. Germline V gives CDR1 SGHNT, CDR2 YYREEE (reference sequence). The V and J ends lost 0 bases and 5 bases respectively, with 8 bases between them. CDR3 sequence: CASSLVGGETQYF. The CDR3 DNA reads as TGTGCCAGCAGCTTGGTCGGAGGGGAGACCCAGTACTTC.

V usage is TRBV4-1 and J usage is TRBJ1-5, with D unclear. The CDR3 sequence is 16 residues long. Germline loops: CDR1 MGHRA, CDR2 YSYEKL. V was shortened by 0 bases and J by 2 bases, with 11 bases between the two germline ends. CDR3 protein: CASSQEEVKRNQPQHF. CDR3 DNA: TGCGCCAGCAGCCAAGAGGAGGTAAAGCGCAATCAGCCCCAGCATTTT.